The rows below give T cell receptor beta chains drawn from one sample of a study of blood T cell repertoires in COVID-19. The data were produced by immunoSEQ multiplex PCR, yet TCRdb's version contains in-frame clones alone and is incomplete. The sample includes approximately 310,000 clones, less than 85% of them seen just once. Specimen: PBMCs or T cells enriched from blood (not recorded which). These receptors originate from a woman aged 25 to 39 who had been exposed to COVID-19. CDR3s include the opening cysteine and the closing phenylalanine or tryptophan. D genes are given only for firm matches. Size values are once, few and many counts, or a class for expanded clones, and some rows have none.

clone size: .; J gene: TRBJ1-1; V gene: TRBV6-5; D gene: .; CDR3 protein: CASSYSSGEAFF; CDR3 DNA: TGTGCCAGCAGTTATAGTTCAGGTGAAGCTTTCTTT
clone size: .; J gene: TRBJ1-4; V gene: TRBV7-7; D gene: .; CDR3 protein: CASSFWPRNEKLFF; CDR3 DNA: TGTGCTAGCAGCTTCTGGCCCCGTAATGAAAAACTGTTTTTT
clone size: .; J gene: TRBJ1-2; V gene: TRBV24-1; D gene: TRBD1; CDR3 protein: CATSGTGTVYGYTF; CDR3 DNA: TGTGCCACCAGCGGTACCGGGACAGTCTATGGCTACACCTTC
clone size: .; J gene: TRBJ2-3; V gene: TRBV30; D gene: TRBD2; CDR3 protein: CAWSFPGLADTQYF; CDR3 DNA: TGTGCCTGGAGTTTCCCGGGACTAGCAGATACGCAGTATTTT
clone size: .; J gene: TRBJ2-5; V gene: TRBV9; D gene: TRBD2; CDR3 protein: CASNEAGSQETQYF; CDR3 DNA: TGTGCCAGCAACGAAGCGGGGAGCCAAGAGACCCAGTACTTC
clone size: .; J gene: TRBJ2-1; V gene: TRBV19; D gene: TRBD2; CDR3 protein: CASSITGGRHNEQFF; CDR3 DNA: TGTGCCAGTAGTATTACGGGAGGGAGACACAATGAGCAGTTCTTC
clone size: once; J gene: TRBJ1-2; V gene: TRBV28; D gene: .; CDR3 protein: CASSEPTGDYGYTF; CDR3 DNA: TGTGCCAGCAGTGAACCGACAGGAGACTATGGCTACACCTTC
clone size: .; J gene: TRBJ1-2; V gene: TRBV7-9; D gene: TRBD1; CDR3 protein: CASSFGQGASGYTF; CDR3 DNA: TGTGCCAGCAGCTTTGGTCAGGGGGCGAGTGGCTACACCTTC
clone size: once; J gene: TRBJ2-3; V gene: TRBV6-5; D gene: .; CDR3 protein: CASSSRLGTDTQYF; CDR3 DNA: TGTGCCAGCAGTTCACGACTAGGCACAGATACGCAGTATTTT
clone size: .; J gene: TRBJ1-2; V gene: TRBV19; D gene: TRBD1; CDR3 protein: CASSPGTVENYGYTF; CDR3 DNA: TGTGCCAGTAGCCCTGGGACAGTGGAGAACTATGGCTACACCTTC
clone size: once; J gene: TRBJ1-1; V gene: TRBV2; D gene: .; CDR3 protein: CAGRREDTEAFF; CDR3 DNA: TGTGCCGGCCGTCGGGAGGACACTGAAGCTTTCTTT
clone size: few; J gene: TRBJ2-1; V gene: TRBV30; D gene: .; CDR3 protein: CAWSVQSQSEQFF; CDR3 DNA: TGTGCCTGGAGTGTACAGTCCCAATCTGAGCAGTTCTTC
clone size: once; J gene: TRBJ2-3; V gene: TRBV10-3; D gene: .; CDR3 protein: CAIRTSTSTDTQYF; CDR3 DNA: TGTGCCATCAGAACATCGACTAGCACAGATACGCAGTATTTT
clone size: .; J gene: TRBJ1-2; V gene: TRBV5-5; D gene: .; CDR3 protein: CASSLQPAVDYGYTF; CDR3 DNA: TGTGCCAGCAGCTTGCAGCCCGCGGTCGACTATGGCTACACCTTC
clone size: .; J gene: TRBJ2-2; V gene: TRBV10-3; D gene: TRBD1; CDR3 protein: CAIRGGTGGVDGELFF; CDR3 DNA: TGTGCCATCAGAGGCGGGACAGGGGGCGTTGACGGGGAGCTGTTTTTT
clone size: .; J gene: TRBJ2-7; V gene: TRBV7-9; D gene: .; CDR3 protein: CASSLVASHEQYF; CDR3 DNA: TGTGCCAGCAGCTTAGTGGCTTCTCACGAGCAGTACTTC
clone size: .; J gene: TRBJ2-5; V gene: TRBV7-9; D gene: TRBD2; CDR3 protein: CASSLVGGGKETQYF; CDR3 DNA: TGTGCCAGCAGCTTAGTGGGCGGGGGGAAAGAGACCCAGTACTTC
clone size: .; J gene: TRBJ1-1; V gene: TRBV6-6; D gene: TRBD1; CDR3 protein: CASRDNRGTEAFF; CDR3 DNA: TGTGCCAGCAGAGACAACAGGGGCACTGAAGCTTTCTTT
clone size: .; J gene: TRBJ2-3; V gene: TRBV7-6; D gene: .; CDR3 protein: CASSLHTDTQYF; CDR3 DNA: TGTGCCAGCAGCTTACACACAGATACGCAGTATTTT
clone size: .; J gene: TRBJ1-3; V gene: TRBV30; D gene: .; CDR3 protein: CAWTQGFSGNTIYF; CDR3 DNA: TGTGCCTGGACTCAGGGGTTCTCTGGAAACACCATATATTTT
clone size: once; J gene: TRBJ1-1; V gene: TRBV11-2; D gene: .; CDR3 protein: CASSSRENTEAFF; CDR3 DNA: TGTGCCAGCAGCTCCCGGGAGAACACTGAAGCTTTCTTT
clone size: .; J gene: TRBJ2-2; V gene: TRBV7-3; D gene: .; CDR3 protein: CASSLTPQGELFF; CDR3 DNA: TGTGCCAGCAGTCTTACCCCCCAGGGGGAGCTGTTTTTT
clone size: .; J gene: TRBJ2-7; V gene: TRBV4-1; D gene: .; CDR3 protein: CASSHKGGGPYEQYF; CDR3 DNA: TGCGCCAGCAGCCACAAGGGAGGGGGGCCCTACGAGCAGTACTTC
clone size: few; J gene: TRBJ1-6; V gene: TRBV7-3; D gene: TRBD1; CDR3 protein: CASSLQGTGNSPLHF; CDR3 DNA: TGTGCCAGCAGCTTACAAGGGACAGGGAATTCACCCCTCCACTTT
clone size: .; J gene: TRBJ1-1; V gene: TRBV6-5; D gene: TRBD1; CDR3 protein: CASSRTGNTEAFF; CDR3 DNA: TGTGCCAGCAGCCGGACAGGGAACACTGAAGCTTTCTTT
clone size: once; J gene: TRBJ2-7; V gene: TRBV6-5; D gene: .; CDR3 protein: CASSRQVMGEQYF; CDR3 DNA: TGTGCCAGCAGTAGACAGGTGATGGGCGAGCAGTACTTC
clone size: .; J gene: TRBJ2-1; V gene: TRBV2; D gene: TRBD2; CDR3 protein: CASGIAGVYNEQFF; CDR3 DNA: TGTGCCAGCGGGATAGCGGGGGTCTACAATGAGCAGTTCTTC
clone size: .; J gene: TRBJ1-2; V gene: TRBV24-1; D gene: .; CDR3 protein: CATDRGYGYTF; CDR3 DNA: TGTGCCACCGATCGCGGCTATGGCTACACCTTC
clone size: .; J gene: TRBJ2-1; V gene: TRBV1; D gene: .; CDR3 protein: CTSSQPTSGKSSYNEQFF; CDR3 DNA: TGCACCAGCAGCCAACCGACTAGCGGGAAAAGCTCCTACAATGAGCAGTTCTTC
clone size: .; J gene: TRBJ2-7; V gene: TRBV2; D gene: .; CDR3 protein: CASMVLGGGGQYF; CDR3 DNA: TGTGCCAGCATGGTACTAGGGGGTGGCGGGCAGTACTTC
clone size: many; J gene: TRBJ1-1; V gene: TRBV6-4; D gene: TRBD1; CDR3 protein: CASSDSRAGGTEAFF; CDR3 DNA: TGTGCCAGCAGTGACTCGAGGGCAGGGGGCACTGAAGCTTTCTTT
clone size: .; J gene: TRBJ1-2; V gene: TRBV5-5; D gene: TRBD1; CDR3 protein: CASSLTGGSYGYTF; CDR3 DNA: TGTGCCAGCAGCTTAACAGGGGGCAGCTATGGCTACACCTTC
clone size: .; J gene: TRBJ2-3; V gene: TRBV19; D gene: .; CDR3 protein: CASSIRGGADTQYF; CDR3 DNA: TGTGCCAGTAGTATACGTGGGGGGGCGGATACGCAGTATTTT
clone size: .; J gene: TRBJ2-7; V gene: TRBV5-1; D gene: .; CDR3 protein: CASSTEPGGIYEQYF; CDR3 DNA: TGCGCCAGCAGCACGGAGCCAGGGGGGATCTACGAGCAGTACTTC
clone size: .; J gene: TRBJ2-7; V gene: TRBV5-1; D gene: .; CDR3 protein: CASSASPDSSYEQYF; CDR3 DNA: TGCGCCAGCAGCGCCAGCCCGGACAGCTCCTACGAGCAGTACTTC
clone size: .; J gene: TRBJ2-1; V gene: TRBV18; D gene: TRBD1; CDR3 protein: CASSRETGTGNNEQFF; CDR3 DNA: TGTGCCAGCTCACGAGAGACAGGGACGGGGAACAATGAGCAGTTCTTC
clone size: .; J gene: TRBJ1-5; V gene: TRBV19; D gene: TRBD1; CDR3 protein: CATRQGYNQPQHF; CDR3 DNA: TGTGCCACGAGACAGGGCTACAACCAGCCCCAGCATTTT
clone size: .; J gene: TRBJ1-2; V gene: TRBV5-4; D gene: TRBD1; CDR3 protein: CASSLGRQGRNYGYTF; CDR3 DNA: TGTGCCAGCAGCTTGGGAAGACAGGGGCGGAACTATGGCTACACCTTC
clone size: .; J gene: TRBJ1-2; V gene: TRBV5-4; D gene: TRBD1; CDR3 protein: CASSWDRGKLYTF; CDR3 DNA: TGTGCCAGCAGCTGGGACAGGGGCAAGCTCTACACCTTC
clone size: .; J gene: TRBJ1-3; V gene: TRBV10-2; D gene: .; CDR3 protein: CASMPEESGNTIYF; CDR3 DNA: TGCGCCAGCATGCCGGAGGAGAGTGGAAACACCATATATTTT
clone size: .; J gene: TRBJ1-5; V gene: TRBV13; D gene: .; CDR3 protein: CASSLWGGDQPQHF; CDR3 DNA: TGTGCCAGCAGCTTGTGGGGAGGGGATCAGCCCCAGCATTTT
clone size: .; J gene: TRBJ1-6; V gene: TRBV6-5; D gene: TRBD1; CDR3 protein: CASSYVETGGSPLHF; CDR3 DNA: TGTGCCAGCAGTTACGTGGAGACAGGGGGTTCACCCCTCCACTTT
clone size: once; J gene: TRBJ1-5; V gene: TRBV18; D gene: .; CDR3 protein: CASSPLSGAGSNQPQHF; CDR3 DNA: TGTGCCAGCTCACCATTGTCAGGGGCTGGGAGCAATCAGCCCCAGCATTTT